This T cell receptor beta chain is drawn from a study of blood T cells in healthy people across ages. A sample-barcoded 5' primer and a J-beta primer mix were used in a second PCR of about 7 to 12 cycles. Every cDNA molecule carried a tag from a template-switch adaptor bearing 12 random nucleotides. TCRdb re-derived calls from the 5' RACE reads in MiXCR, one entry per CDR3 protein. The repertoire has about 780,000 distinct CDR3 sequences, 25% to 30% of them found once; the top ten carry around 2.9%. Deletions cut 2 bases from V and 8 bases from J, with 12 bases between. The length of the CDR3 is 13 residues. CDR1 is KGHSH and CDR2 is LQKENI in the germline V gene. A further study also used this sample, focusing on T cells of mothers and their children.

The sequence was obtained from a boy between 10 and 17 years old in good health. The V gene is TRBV18, the J gene TRBJ1-2; D is unclear. Sequencing used blood. In nucleotides, the CDR3 is TGTGCCAGCTCACCATTGGAGGGTTTGGGCTACACCTTC. Residues: CASSPLEGLGYTF.